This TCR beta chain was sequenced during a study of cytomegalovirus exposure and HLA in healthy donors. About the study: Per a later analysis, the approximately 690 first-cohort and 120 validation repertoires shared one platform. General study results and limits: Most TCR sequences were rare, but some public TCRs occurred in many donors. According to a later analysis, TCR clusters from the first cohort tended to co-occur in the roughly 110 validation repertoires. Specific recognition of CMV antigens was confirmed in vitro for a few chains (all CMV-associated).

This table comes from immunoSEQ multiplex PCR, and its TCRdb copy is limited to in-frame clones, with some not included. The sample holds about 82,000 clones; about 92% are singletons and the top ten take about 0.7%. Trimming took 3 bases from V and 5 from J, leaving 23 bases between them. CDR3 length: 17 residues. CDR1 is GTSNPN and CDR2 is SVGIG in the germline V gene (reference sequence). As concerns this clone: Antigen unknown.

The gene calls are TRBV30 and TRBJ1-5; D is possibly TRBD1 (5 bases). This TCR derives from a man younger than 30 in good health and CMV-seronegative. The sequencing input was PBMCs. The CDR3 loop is CAWRDKVGRGRDQPQHF. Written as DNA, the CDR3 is TGTGCCTGGAGGGATAAGGTAGGGAGGGGCCGGGATCAGCCCCAGCATTTT. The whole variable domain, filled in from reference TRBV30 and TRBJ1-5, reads SQTIHQWPATLVQPVGSPLSLECTVEGTSNPNLYWYRQAAGRGLQLLFYSVGIGQISSEVPQNLSASRPQDRQFILSSKKLLLSDSGFYLCAWRDKVGRGRDQPQHFGDGTRLSIL.